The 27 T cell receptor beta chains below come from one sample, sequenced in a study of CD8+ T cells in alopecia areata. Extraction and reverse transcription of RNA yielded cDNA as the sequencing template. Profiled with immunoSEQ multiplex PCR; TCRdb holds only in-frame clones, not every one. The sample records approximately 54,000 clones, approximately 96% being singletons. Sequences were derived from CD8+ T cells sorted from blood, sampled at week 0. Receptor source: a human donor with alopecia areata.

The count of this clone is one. CDR3 coding DNA: TGTGCCAGCAGTGCTGCCGGGACTATGGCATCGCAGTATTTT. This gives the protein CASSAAGTMASQYF. V usage is TRBV2 and J usage is TRBJ2-3; TRBD2 aligns across 7 bases. CDR1 is SNHLY and CDR2 is FYNNEI in the germline V gene. The V segment lost 4 bases and the J segment 10 bases; nucleotides outside the gene matches: 11. This CDR3 region has 14 residues.

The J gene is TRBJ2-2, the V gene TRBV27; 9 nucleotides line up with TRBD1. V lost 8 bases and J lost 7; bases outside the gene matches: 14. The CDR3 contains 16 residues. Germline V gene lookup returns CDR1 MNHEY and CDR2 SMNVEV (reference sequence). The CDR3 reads CASRLSLGTGHGELFF. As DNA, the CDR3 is TGTGCCAGCCGACTTTCCCTCGGGACAGGGCACGGGGAGCTGTTTTTT.

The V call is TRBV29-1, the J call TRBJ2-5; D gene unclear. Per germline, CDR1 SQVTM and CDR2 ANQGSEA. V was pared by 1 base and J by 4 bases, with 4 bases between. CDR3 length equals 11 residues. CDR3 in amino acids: CSVEGGETQYF. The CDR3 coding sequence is TGCAGCGTTGAAGGGGGAGAGACCCAGTACTTC.

This CDR3 is CASSASGGAYAGELFF. CDR3 nucleotides: TGTGCCAGCAGTGCTAGCGGGGGGGCCTATGCCGGGGAGCTGTTTTTT. The rearrangement links TRBV6-1 to TRBJ2-2; 12 bases agree with TRBD2. In germline, CDR1 is MNHNS, CDR2 SASEGT. The CDR3 loop spans 16 amino acids. Trimming at V came to 4 bases and at J to 6 bases, leaving 6 bases not matched to a gene.

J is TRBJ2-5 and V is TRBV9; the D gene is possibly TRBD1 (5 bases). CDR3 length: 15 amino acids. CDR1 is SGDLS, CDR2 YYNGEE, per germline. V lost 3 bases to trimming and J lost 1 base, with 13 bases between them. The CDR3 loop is CASSASGFPQETQYF. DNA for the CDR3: TGTGCCAGCAGCGCGTCAGGGTTTCCCCAAGAGACCCAGTACTTC. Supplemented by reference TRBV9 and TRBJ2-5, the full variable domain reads DSGVTQTPKHLITATGQRVTLRCSPRSGDLSVYWYQQSLDQGLQFLIQYYNGEERAKGNILERFSAQQFPDLHSELNLSSLELGDSALYFCASSASGFPQETQYFGPGTRLLVL.

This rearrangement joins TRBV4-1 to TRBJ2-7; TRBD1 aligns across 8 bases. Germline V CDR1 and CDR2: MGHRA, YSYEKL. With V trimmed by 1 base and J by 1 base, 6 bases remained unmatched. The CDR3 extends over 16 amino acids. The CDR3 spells CASSQGLRQGSYEQYF. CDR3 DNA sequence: TGCGCCAGCAGCCAAGGACTTAGACAGGGGTCCTACGAGCAGTACTTC.

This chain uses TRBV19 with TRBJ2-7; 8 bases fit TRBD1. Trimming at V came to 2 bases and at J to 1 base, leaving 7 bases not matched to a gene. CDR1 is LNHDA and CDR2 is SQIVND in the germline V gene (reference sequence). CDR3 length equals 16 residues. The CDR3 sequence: CASSISNDRGSYEQYF. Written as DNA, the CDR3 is TGTGCCAGTAGTATATCCAATGACAGGGGATCCTACGAGCAGTACTTC.

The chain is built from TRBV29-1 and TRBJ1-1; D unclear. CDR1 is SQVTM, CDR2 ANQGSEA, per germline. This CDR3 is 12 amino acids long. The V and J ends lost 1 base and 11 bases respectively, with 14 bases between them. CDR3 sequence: CSVEAGRTLAFF. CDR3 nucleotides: TGCAGCGTTGAAGCTGGGAGGACCCTCGCTTTCTTT. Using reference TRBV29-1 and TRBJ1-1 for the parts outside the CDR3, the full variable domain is SAVISQKPSRDICQRGTSLTIQCQVDSQVTMMFWYRQQPGQSLTLIATANQGSEATYESGFVIDKFPISRPNLTFSTLTVSNMSPEDSSIYLCSVEAGRTLAFFGQGTRLTVV.

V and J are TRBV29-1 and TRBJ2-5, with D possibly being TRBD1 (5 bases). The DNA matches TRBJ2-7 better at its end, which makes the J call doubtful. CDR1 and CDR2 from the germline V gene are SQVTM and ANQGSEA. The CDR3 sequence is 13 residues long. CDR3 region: CSVRTSRSYEQYF. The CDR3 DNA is TGCAGCGTTAGGACATCCCGCTCCTACGAGCAGTACTTC.

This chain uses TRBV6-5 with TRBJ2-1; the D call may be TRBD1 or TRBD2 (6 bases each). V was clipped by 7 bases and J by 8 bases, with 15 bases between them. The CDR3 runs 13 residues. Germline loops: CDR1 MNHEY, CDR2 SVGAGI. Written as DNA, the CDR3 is TGTGCCAGCACTCTTAAGGGGGGCGATGAGCAGTTCTTC. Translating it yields CASTLKGGDEQFF.

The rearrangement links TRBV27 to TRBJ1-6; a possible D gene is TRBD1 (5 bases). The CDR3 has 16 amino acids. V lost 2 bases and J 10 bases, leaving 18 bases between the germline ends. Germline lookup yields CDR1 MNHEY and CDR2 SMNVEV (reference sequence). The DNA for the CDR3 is TGTGCCAGCAGTTTAATGACAGCCACGTTTCGGTCACCCCTCCACTTT. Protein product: CASSLMTATFRSPLHF.

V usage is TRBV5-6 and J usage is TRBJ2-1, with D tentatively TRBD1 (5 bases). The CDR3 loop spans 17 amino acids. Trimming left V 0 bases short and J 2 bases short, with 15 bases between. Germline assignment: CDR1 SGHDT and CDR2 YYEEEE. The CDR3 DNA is TGTGCCAGCAGCTTGGCTACAGGCTACAGCACCTACAATGAGCAGTTCTTC. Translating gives CASSLATGYSTYNEQFF.

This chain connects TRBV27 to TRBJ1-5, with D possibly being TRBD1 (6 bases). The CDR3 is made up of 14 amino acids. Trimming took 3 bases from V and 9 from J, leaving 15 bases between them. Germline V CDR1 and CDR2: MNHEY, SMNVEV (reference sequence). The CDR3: CASSLGALGPPQHF. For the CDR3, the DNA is TGTGCCAGCAGTTTGGGGGCCCTCGGTCCGCCCCAGCATTTT.

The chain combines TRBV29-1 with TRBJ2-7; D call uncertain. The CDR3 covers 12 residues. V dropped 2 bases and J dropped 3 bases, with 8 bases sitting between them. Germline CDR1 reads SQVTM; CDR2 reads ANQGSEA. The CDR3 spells CSVEIRDYEQYF. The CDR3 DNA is TGCAGCGTTGAAATTAGAGACTACGAGCAGTACTTC.

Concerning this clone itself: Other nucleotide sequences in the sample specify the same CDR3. The CDR3 DNA reads TGTGCCAGCAGCCAAGAGAATAGCGGGGGAAGCTCCTACGAGCAGTACTTC. This gives the protein CASSQENSGGSSYEQYF. The chain joins TRBV4-2 to TRBJ2-7, with 9 bases aligning to TRBD2. With V trimmed by 0 bases and J by 0 bases, 6 bases remained unmatched. The CDR3 is made up of 17 amino acids. CDR1 and CDR2 (germline): LGHNA, YNFKEQ.

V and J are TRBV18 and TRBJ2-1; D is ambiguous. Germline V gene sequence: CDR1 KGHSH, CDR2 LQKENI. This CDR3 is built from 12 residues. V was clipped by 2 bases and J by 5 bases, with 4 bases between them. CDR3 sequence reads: CASSPNDNEQFF. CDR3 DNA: TGTGCCAGCTCACCAAATGACAATGAGCAGTTCTTC.

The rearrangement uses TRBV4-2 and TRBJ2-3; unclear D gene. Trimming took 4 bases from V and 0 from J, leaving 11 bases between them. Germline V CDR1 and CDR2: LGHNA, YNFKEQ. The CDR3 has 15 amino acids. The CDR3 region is CASSPEETSTDTQYF. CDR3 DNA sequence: TGTGCCAGCAGCCCCGAGGAGACCAGCACAGATACGCAGTATTTT.

The CDR3 nucleotides are TGTGCCAGCAGCGCCTCGGGATATAGGACCTACGAGCAGTACTTC. It specifies CASSASGYRTYEQYF. J is TRBJ2-7 and V is TRBV5-5; possibly TRBD2 for D (5 bases). Germline loops: CDR1 SGHKS, CDR2 YYEKEE (reference sequence). The germline V and J ends were trimmed by 4 bases and 2 bases, with 16 bases remaining between them. The CDR3 is 15 residues long.

The CDR3 nucleotides are TGTGCCATCAGTGAATCTAGCGGGGACGAGACCCAGTACTTC. This translates into CAISESSGDETQYF. The V gene is TRBV10-3, the J gene TRBJ2-5; 9 bases match TRBD2. The CDR3 covers 14 residues. With V trimmed by 3 bases and J by 5 bases, 4 bases remained unmatched. CDR1 and CDR2 (germline): ENHRY, SYGVKD.

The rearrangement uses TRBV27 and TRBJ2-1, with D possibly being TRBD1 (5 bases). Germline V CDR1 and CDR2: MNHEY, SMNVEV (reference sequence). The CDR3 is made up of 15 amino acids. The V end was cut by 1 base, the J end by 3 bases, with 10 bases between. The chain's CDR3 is CASSLFGQGYNEQFF. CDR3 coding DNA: TGTGCCAGCAGTTTATTCGGACAAGGCTACAATGAGCAGTTCTTC.

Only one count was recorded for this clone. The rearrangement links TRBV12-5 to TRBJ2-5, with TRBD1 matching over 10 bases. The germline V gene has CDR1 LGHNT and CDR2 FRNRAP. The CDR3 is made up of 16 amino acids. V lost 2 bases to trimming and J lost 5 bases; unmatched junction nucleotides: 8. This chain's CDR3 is CASGLTQTGGRETQYF. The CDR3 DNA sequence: TGTGCTAGTGGTTTGACTCAGACAGGGGGCCGTGAGACCCAGTACTTC.

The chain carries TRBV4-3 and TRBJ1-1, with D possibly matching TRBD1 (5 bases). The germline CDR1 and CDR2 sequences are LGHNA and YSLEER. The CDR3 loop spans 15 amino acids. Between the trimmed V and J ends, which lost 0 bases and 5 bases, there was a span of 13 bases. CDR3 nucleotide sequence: TGCGCCAGCAGCCAAGATCTGGGGGGAGGGACTGAAGCTTTCTTT. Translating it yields CASSQDLGGGTEAFF.

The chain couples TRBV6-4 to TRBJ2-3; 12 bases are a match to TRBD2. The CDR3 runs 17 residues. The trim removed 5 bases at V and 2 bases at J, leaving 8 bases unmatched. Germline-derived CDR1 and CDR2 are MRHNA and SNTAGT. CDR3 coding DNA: TGTGCCAGCAGTTACCAGACTAGCGGGGGACTCACAGATACGCAGTATTTT. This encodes CASSYQTSGGLTDTQYF.

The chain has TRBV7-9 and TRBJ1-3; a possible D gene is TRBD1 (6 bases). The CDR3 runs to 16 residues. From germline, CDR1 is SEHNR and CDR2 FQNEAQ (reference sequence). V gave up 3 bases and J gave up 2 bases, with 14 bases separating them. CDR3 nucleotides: TGTGCCAGCAGCTTGGGACAAAGCTTCGCTGGAAACACCATATATTTT. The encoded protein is CASSLGQSFAGNTIYF.

CDR3 sequence reads: CASSPSWTLADPEGQFF. CDR3 in DNA: TGTGCCAGCAGCCCCAGCTGGACACTAGCGGACCCTGAGGGGCAGTTCTTC. This chain joins TRBV7-9 and TRBJ2-1; 8 nucleotides align to TRBD2. Germline CDR1 SEHNR, CDR2 FQNEAQ (reference sequence). J was trimmed by 12 bases and V by 5 bases; bases with no gene match: 21. The CDR3 runs 17 residues.

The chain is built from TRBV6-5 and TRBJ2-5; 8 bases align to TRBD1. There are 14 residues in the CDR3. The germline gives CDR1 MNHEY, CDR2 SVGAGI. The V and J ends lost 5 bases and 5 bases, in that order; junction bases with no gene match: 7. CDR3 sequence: CASSIRTGQETQYF. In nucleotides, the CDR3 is TGTGCCAGCAGTATTCGGACAGGGCAGGAGACCCAGTACTTC.

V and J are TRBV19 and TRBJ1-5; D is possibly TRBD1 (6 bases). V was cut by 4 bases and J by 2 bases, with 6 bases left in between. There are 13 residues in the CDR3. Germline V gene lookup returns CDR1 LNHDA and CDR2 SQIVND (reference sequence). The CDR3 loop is CASSNRGNQPQHF. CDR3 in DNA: TGTGCCAGTAGTAACAGGGGCAATCAGCCCCAGCATTTT.